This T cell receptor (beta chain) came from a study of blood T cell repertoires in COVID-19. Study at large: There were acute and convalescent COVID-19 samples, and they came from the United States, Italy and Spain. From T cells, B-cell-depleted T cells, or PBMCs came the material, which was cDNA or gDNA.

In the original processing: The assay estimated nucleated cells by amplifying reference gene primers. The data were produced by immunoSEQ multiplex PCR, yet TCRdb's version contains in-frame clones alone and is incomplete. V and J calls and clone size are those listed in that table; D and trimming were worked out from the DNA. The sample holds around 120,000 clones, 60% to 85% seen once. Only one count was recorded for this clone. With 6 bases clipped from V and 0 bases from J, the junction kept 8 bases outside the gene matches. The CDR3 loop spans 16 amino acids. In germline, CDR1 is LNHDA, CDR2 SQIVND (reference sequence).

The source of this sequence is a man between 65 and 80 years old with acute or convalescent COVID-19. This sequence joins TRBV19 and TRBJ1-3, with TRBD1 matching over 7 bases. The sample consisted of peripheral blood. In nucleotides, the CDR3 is TGTGCCAGTAGAACCTACCGGGACAGCTCTGGAAACACCATATATTTT. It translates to CASRTYRDSSGNTIYF. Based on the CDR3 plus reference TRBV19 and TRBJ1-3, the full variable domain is DGGITQSPKYLFRKEGQNVTLSCEQNLNHDAMYWYRQDPGQGLRLIYYSQIVNDFQKGDIAEGYSVSREKKESFPLTVTSAQKNPTAFYLCASRTYRDSSGNTIYFGEGSWLTVV.